These T cell receptor beta chains were read from a single sample in a study of OX40 agonist ivuxolimab in advanced cancers. Sequencing used immunoSEQ multiplex PCR; TCRdb keeps in-frame clones, though not all of them. This table holds about 70,000 clones, roughly 86% found once. The sample was CD4+ or CD8+ T cells sorted from blood, taken in a trial of the OX40 agonist ivuxolimab. These receptors came from an adult with an advanced solid tumor such as melanoma, head and neck, liver or kidney cancer. CDR3s include the opening cysteine and the closing phenylalanine or tryptophan. A D gene is named only where the DNA matches it firmly.

J: TRBJ2-3; V: TRBV10-1; D: TRBD2; CDR3: CASSRLAGRTDTQYF; DNA: TGCGCCAGCAGTAGACTAGCGGGAAGGACAGATACGCAGTATTTT
J: TRBJ2-7; V: TRBV27; D: -; CDR3: CASSSTIPPYEQYF; DNA: TGTGCCAGCAGTTCTACCATACCGCCCTACGAGCAGTACTTC
J: TRBJ1-6; V: TRBV5-6; D: TRBD1; CDR3: CASSSGTAVHNSPLHF; DNA: TGTGCCAGCAGCTCCGGGACAGCAGTACATAATTCACCCCTCCACTTT
J: TRBJ2-6; V: TRBV9; D: -; CDR3: CASSARLGGANVLTF; DNA: TGTGCCAGCAGCGCCCGGTTAGGTGGGGCCAACGTCCTGACTTTC
J: TRBJ2-3; V: TRBV6-6; D: TRBD2; CDR3: CASWRGGHADTQYF; DNA: TGTGCCAGCTGGCGGGGGGGCCACGCAGATACGCAGTATTTT
J: TRBJ2-1; V: TRBV7-2; D: -; CDR3: CASSIRTTRSDEQFF; DNA: TGTGCCAGCAGCATCCGGACTACCCGTTCGGATGAGCAGTTCTTC
J: TRBJ1-4; V: TRBV6-6; D: TRBD1; CDR3: CASSYPTGGEKLFF; DNA: TGTGCCAGCAGTTACCCGACAGGGGGGGAAAAACTGTTTTTT
J: TRBJ2-7; V: TRBV28; D: -; CDR3: CASKLRARFHEQYF; DNA: TGTGCCAGCAAGCTCCGCGCCCGCTTCCACGAGCAGTACTTC
J: TRBJ1-3; V: TRBV30; D: -; CDR3: CAWGGNSGNTIYF; DNA: TGTGCCTGGGGAGGTAACTCTGGAAACACCATATATTTT
J: TRBJ2-1; V: TRBV27; D: TRBD2; CDR3: CASMIGRGNYNEQFF; DNA: TGTGCCAGCATGATAGGGCGGGGGAACTACAATGAGCAGTTCTTC
J: TRBJ2-1; V: TRBV6-1; D: TRBD1; CDR3: CASTRPGQGDNEQFF; DNA: TGTGCCAGCACCCGACCGGGACAGGGTGACAATGAGCAGTTCTTC
J: TRBJ1-4; V: TRBV6-1; D: TRBD1; CDR3: CASSGPTGEVKLFF; DNA: TGTGCCAGCAGTGGCCCGACAGGGGAGGTAAAACTGTTTTTT
J: TRBJ2-3; V: TRBV28; D: TRBD1; CDR3: CASRTGDRGRDTQYF; DNA: TGTGCCAGCAGGACTGGGGACAGGGGTAGAGATACGCAGTATTTT
J: TRBJ2-3; V: TRBV7-2; D: TRBD2; CDR3: CASSFYLFQAGGSTDTQYF; DNA: TGTGCCAGCAGCTTCTACCTCTTCCAAGCGGGAGGGAGCACAGATACGCAGTATTTT
J: TRBJ2-3; V: TRBV15; D: -; CDR3: CATSEGRLSTDTQYF; DNA: TGTGCCACCAGCGAAGGACGGCTAAGCACAGATACGCAGTATTTT
J: TRBJ2-5; V: TRBV7-2; D: -; CDR3: CASKGRSQETQYF; DNA: TGTGCCAGCAAGGGTCGGTCCCAAGAGACCCAGTACTTC
J: TRBJ2-1; V: TRBV5-1; D: -; CDR3: CASSLASYNEQFF; DNA: TGCGCCAGCAGCTTGGCTAGCTACAATGAGCAGTTCTTC